These T cell receptor beta chains were read from a single sample in a study of cytomegalovirus exposure and HLA in healthy donors. Generated by immunoSEQ multiplex PCR, the TCRdb table keeps only in-frame clones and is missing some. The sample shows some 45,000 clones, 94% of them seen only once. The sequenced sample consisted of PBMCs. All receptors come from a woman aged 18-29 years in good health and CMV-seropositive. Each CDR3 is given with its conserved first and last residue. Fields, in order: V gene, D gene, clone size, J gene, CDR3 DNA, CDR3 protein. D genes are given only for firm matches. The size field is filled for only some rows; it gives once, few, many or a size class.

V: TRBV4-3; D: -; size: -; J: TRBJ1-1; DNA: TGCGCCAGCAGCCCCACGACGGGGGGAGGGGCAGCCGGTGAAGCTTTCTTT; CDR3: CASSPTTGGGAAGEAFF
V: TRBV18; D: TRBD1; size: -; J: TRBJ1-2; DNA: TGTGCCAGCTCACGACAGGGGGACTATGGCTACACCTTC; CDR3: CASSRQGDYGYTF
V: TRBV6-6; D: TRBD2; size: -; J: TRBJ2-1; DNA: TGTGCCAGCAGTTCGCAGCGGGAAGCCTACAATGAGCAGTTCTTC; CDR3: CASSSQREAYNEQFF
V: TRBV29-1; D: TRBD1; size: -; J: TRBJ1-4; DNA: TGCACCACACGGACAGGGACTAATGAAAAACTGTTTTTT; CDR3: CTTRTGTNEKLFF
V: TRBV7-9; D: -; size: -; J: TRBJ2-7; DNA: TGTGCCAGCAGCCTGGGGCCGCACTACGAGCAGTACTTC; CDR3: CASSLGPHYEQYF
V: TRBV13; D: -; size: -; J: TRBJ1-4; DNA: TGTGCCAGCAGATTGACAGCTAATGAAAAACTGTTTTTT; CDR3: CASRLTANEKLFF
V: TRBV9; D: TRBD2; size: -; J: TRBJ2-1; DNA: TGTGCCAGCAGCGTACTAACTAGCGGTTACAATGAGCAGTTCTTC; CDR3: CASSVLTSGYNEQFF
V: TRBV6-1; D: TRBD2; size: few; J: TRBJ2-7; DNA: TGTGCCAGCAGTGAAGCTGCGGGGGGCGGGGACGAGCAGTACTTC; CDR3: CASSEAAGGGDEQYF
V: TRBV19; D: TRBD2; size: once; J: TRBJ2-1; DNA: TGTGCCAGTAGTATAGATCGACTAGCGGGAGTCGAGCAGTTCTTC; CDR3: CASSIDRLAGVEQFF
V: TRBV12-5; D: -; size: -; J: TRBJ2-2; DNA: TGTGCTAGTGGTTTAGTCCTAGGGGTTCCCGGGGAGCTGTTTTTT; CDR3: CASGLVLGVPGELFF
V: TRBV4-3; D: TRBD1; size: -; J: TRBJ2-1; DNA: TGCGCCAGCAGCCCAGAGGCGATAGGGGGCCATGAGCAGTTCTTC; CDR3: CASSPEAIGGHEQFF
V: TRBV6-5; D: -; size: -; J: TRBJ2-3; DNA: TGTGCCAGCAGTTACTCCACAGGTACCCAAGCGCAGTATTTT; CDR3: CASSYSTGTQAQYF
V: TRBV7-2; D: TRBD2; size: -; J: TRBJ2-1; DNA: TGTGCCAGCAGCCCTACCCCGGGGATAGCGGGATCTAATGAGCAGTTCTTC; CDR3: CASSPTPGIAGSNEQFF
V: TRBV5-1; D: -; size: -; J: TRBJ1-3; DNA: TGCGCCAGCAGCTTGGACGGCAGGGTTGGAAACACCATATATTTT; CDR3: CASSLDGRVGNTIYF
V: TRBV4-1; D: TRBD2; size: -; J: TRBJ2-7; DNA: TGCGCCAGCAGCCAAGATGCGACTAGCGGGAGAACCGAGCAGTACTTC; CDR3: CASSQDATSGRTEQYF
V: TRBV2; D: -; size: -; J: TRBJ2-3; DNA: TGTGCCAGCAGTGAGGCAGCAGATACGCAGTATTTT; CDR3: CASSEAADTQYF
V: TRBV5-4; D: TRBD1; size: once; J: TRBJ1-5; DNA: TGTGCCAGCAGCTTGGGGACAGGGGGCAATCAGCCCCAGCATTTT; CDR3: CASSLGTGGNQPQHF
V: TRBV18; D: TRBD2; size: -; J: TRBJ2-5; DNA: TGTGCCAGCTCACCTCTGGGACTAGCGGGAGGGCCTTTCCAAGAGACCCAGTACTTC; CDR3: CASSPLGLAGGPFQETQYF
V: TRBV28; D: TRBD1; size: -; J: TRBJ1-1; DNA: TGTGCCAGCAGGCCGGGCAGGAGGGACAGCGGGCCGGACACTGAAGCTTTCTTT; CDR3: CASRPGRRDSGPDTEAFF
V: TRBV28; D: -; size: -; J: TRBJ2-1; DNA: TGTGCCAGCAGTTTATGGGTCGGGACATCCTCCTACAATGAGCAGTTCTTC; CDR3: CASSLWVGTSSYNEQFF
V: TRBV5-1; D: -; size: -; J: TRBJ1-4; DNA: TGCGCCAGCAGCTTTAGGCAGGGAGAAAAACTGTTTTTT; CDR3: CASSFRQGEKLFF
V: TRBV14; D: -; size: once; J: TRBJ2-7; DNA: TGTGCCAGCAGCCAAGGACTCCACTACGAGCAGTACTTC; CDR3: CASSQGLHYEQYF
V: TRBV19; D: -; size: -; J: TRBJ1-1; DNA: TGTGCCAGTAATCTACAGGAGAACACTGAAGCTTTCTTT; CDR3: CASNLQENTEAFF
V: TRBV5-4; D: -; size: -; J: TRBJ2-5; DNA: TGTGCCAGCAGCTTGGAAGGCCCCCAGGTGGAAGAGACCCAGTACTTC; CDR3: CASSLEGPQVEETQYF
V: TRBV7-6; D: -; size: -; J: TRBJ2-7; DNA: TGTGCCAGCAGCGAGGTGGTGGGTAGGAATTTCTACGAGCAGTACTTC; CDR3: CASSEVVGRNFYEQYF
V: TRBV19; D: -; size: -; J: TRBJ2-5; DNA: TGTGCCAGTAGTACGAGAGAGACCCAGTACTTC; CDR3: CASSTRETQYF
V: TRBV19; D: -; size: -; J: TRBJ1-1; DNA: TGTGCCAGTAGTATAACGGGGGGAGGCACTGAAGCTTTCTTT; CDR3: CASSITGGGTEAFF
V: TRBV5-6; D: -; size: -; J: TRBJ2-5; DNA: TGTGCCAGCAGCCCCAGGGAAGAGACCCAGTACTTC; CDR3: CASSPREETQYF
V: TRBV6-4; D: -; size: -; J: TRBJ2-5; DNA: TGTGCCAGCAGCATGGCGGCGGACCAAGAGACCCAGTACTTC; CDR3: CASSMAADQETQYF
V: TRBV6-5; D: -; size: -; J: TRBJ1-1; DNA: TGTGCCAGCAGTCTCGAGAGGCGGCGTGAAGCTTTCTTT; CDR3: CASSLERRREAFF
V: TRBV5-1; D: -; size: -; J: TRBJ1-1; DNA: TGCGCCAGCAGCTTGGCTGGGGACAAGAACACTGAAGCTTTCTTT; CDR3: CASSLAGDKNTEAFF
V: TRBV6-4; D: -; size: once; J: TRBJ2-3; DNA: TGTGCCAGCAGTGACTCACCCGGGTCTAGCGCAGATACGCAGTATTTT; CDR3: CASSDSPGSSADTQYF
V: TRBV19; D: -; size: -; J: TRBJ2-7; DNA: TGTGCCAGCGCGGACCAGGGGCGAAGCTCCTACGAGCAGTACTTC; CDR3: CASADQGRSSYEQYF
V: TRBV7-9; D: -; size: -; J: TRBJ2-1; DNA: TGTGCCAGCAGCTTAGGTTTTGGAGGCTCAAATGAGCAGTTCTTC; CDR3: CASSLGFGGSNEQFF
V: TRBV10-3; D: -; size: -; J: TRBJ1-4; DNA: TGTGCCACCGCTGGGGGGGCAGAAAAACTGTTTTTT; CDR3: CATAGGAEKLFF
V: TRBV5-1; D: TRBD1; size: -; J: TRBJ1-2; DNA: TGCGCCAGCAGCTCGGGACAGGGCTTCTATGGCTACACCTTC; CDR3: CASSSGQGFYGYTF
V: TRBV28; D: -; size: -; J: TRBJ1-1; DNA: TGTGCCAGCAGACTACAGGGCACCGAAGCTTTCTTT; CDR3: CASRLQGTEAFF
V: TRBV11-2; D: -; size: -; J: TRBJ2-7; DNA: TGTGCCAGCAGCGCCGGCGTGTTGGGGAGGGGGGACGAGCAGTACTTC; CDR3: CASSAGVLGRGDEQYF
V: TRBV28; D: -; size: -; J: TRBJ2-1; DNA: TGTGCCAGCAAGGGATGGGAGTGGAATGAGCAGTTCTTC; CDR3: CASKGWEWNEQFF
V: TRBV21-1; D: -; size: -; J: TRBJ2-7; DNA: TGTGCCAGCCCAGTACCCAATACCTACGAGCAGTACTTC; CDR3: CASPVPNTYEQYF
V: TRBV18; D: TRBD1; size: -; J: TRBJ1-5; DNA: TGTGCCAGCTCACGAGGGACAGGGGGTGATCAGCCCCAGCATTTT; CDR3: CASSRGTGGDQPQHF
V: TRBV4-1; D: TRBD1; size: few; J: TRBJ1-2; DNA: TGCGCCAGCAGCCAAGAGGGACAGATCTATGGCTACACCTTC; CDR3: CASSQEGQIYGYTF
V: TRBV28; D: -; size: -; J: TRBJ1-4; DNA: TGTGCCAGCAGTTCACCGGGACAATCTAATGAAAAACTGTTTTTT; CDR3: CASSSPGQSNEKLFF
V: TRBV5-4; D: TRBD2; size: -; J: TRBJ2-5; DNA: TGTGCCAGCAGCTGGGGGACTAGAGGGGCAGAGACCCAGTACTTC; CDR3: CASSWGTRGAETQYF
V: TRBV29-1; D: -; size: -; J: TRBJ1-5; DNA: TGCAGCGTTGATCCAGGTTACAATCAGCCCCAGCATTTT; CDR3: CSVDPGYNQPQHF